Presented here are 17 T cell receptor beta chains from one specimen sequenced in a study of CD8 T cells in ankylosing spondylitis. TCRdb redid the calling of the 5' RACE reads with MiXCR, one entry per CDR3 protein. The top ten hold 35% of the sample, which has around 25,000 distinct CDR3 sequences, roughly 13% seen once. The specimen was blood. The receptors come from a male donor with ankylosing spondylitis or in good health (not recorded which).

In this sample, this clonotype turned up many times. The chain uses TRBV7-2 and TRBJ1-1; TRBD1 aligns across 7 bases. V lost 4 bases to trimming and J lost 1 base; unmatched junction nucleotides: 6. CDR1 SGHTA and CDR2 FQGNSA come from the germline V gene. The CDR3 totals 15 residues. The DNA of the CDR3 is TGTGCCAGCAGCTCACCAAGGGACAGGAACACTGAAGCTTTCTTT. It is translated as CASSSPRDRNTEAFF.

The rearrangement uses TRBV2 and TRBJ2-1; 7 bases fit TRBD2. The germline V gene has CDR1 SNHLY and CDR2 FYNNEI. V shed 7 bases and J 0 bases; nucleotides not matched to a gene: 6. The CDR3 has 15 amino acids. The CDR3 loop reads CASIRLAASYNEQFF. CDR3 nucleotide sequence: TGTGCCAGCATAAGGCTAGCGGCCTCCTACAATGAGCAGTTCTTC. The entire variable domain, with the rest obtained from reference TRBV2 and TRBJ2-1, is as follows: EPEVTQTPSHQVTQMGQEVILRCVPISNHLYFYWYRQILGQKVEFLVSFYNNEISEKSEIFDDQFSVERPDGSNFTLKIRSTKLEDSAMYFCASIRLAASYNEQFFGPGTRLTVL.

The sample holds many counts of this clonotype. V and J are TRBV12-3 or TRBV12-4 and TRBJ2-3; TRBD2 agrees at 11 bases. V lost 5 bases and J lost 2; bases outside the gene matches: 9. The CDR3 covers 17 residues. In DNA, the CDR3 is TGTGCCAGCAGTCGCCCCTTAGCGGGAGGGAACACAGATACGCAGTATTTT. It translates to CASSRPLAGGNTDTQYF.

This clonotype came up a few times. This chain connects TRBV19 to TRBJ2-2; D is undetermined. V was clipped by 6 bases and J by 1 base, with 3 bases between them. In germline, CDR1 is LNHDA, CDR2 SQIVND (reference sequence). This CDR3 is built from 12 residues. CDR3 region: CASSVNTGELFF. The CDR3 bases are TGTGCCAGTAGCGTGAACACCGGGGAGCTGTTTTTT.

This clonotype appeared a single time. The CDR3 bases are TGTGCCTGGAAGTCTGGCTCCTACAATGAGCAGTTCTTC. It encodes CAWKSGSYNEQFF. V is TRBV30 and J is TRBJ2-1; D is uncertain. The germline gives CDR1 GTSNPN, CDR2 SVGIG (reference sequence). With 4 bases removed from V and 0 bases from J, the gap between germline ends came to 7 bases. This CDR3 region has 13 residues.

The rearrangement joins TRBV4-3 to TRBJ1-3, with a tentative D call TRBD1 (5 bases). Deletions cut 4 bases from V and 1 base from J, with 11 bases between. Germline-derived CDR1 and CDR2 are LGHNA and YSLEER. The CDR3 length is 15 residues. Here the CDR3 reads CASSRGPSSGNTIYF. The CDR3, as DNA: TGCGCCAGCAGCCGGGGACCGTCATCTGGAAACACCATATATTTT.

This clonotype was seen repeatedly, ten times or more. This rearrangement joins TRBV12-3 or TRBV12-4 to TRBJ2-2; D remains unclear. Between the trimmed V and J ends, which lost 7 bases and 1 base, there was a span of 10 bases. There are 14 residues in the CDR3. Written as DNA, the CDR3 is TGTGCCAGCACCGGTCGGCGGAACACCGGGGAGCTGTTTTTT. It encodes CASTGRRNTGELFF.

The chain joins TRBV14 to TRBJ2-5; 7 nucleotides line up with TRBD2. V lost 4 bases and J lost 0; bases outside the gene matches: 5. The CDR3 is 15 amino acids. The germline V gene has CDR1 SGHDN and CDR2 FVKESK. CDR3 sequence reads: CASSRGGTNQETQYF. CDR3 nucleotides: TGTGCCAGCAGCCGCGGGGGAACTAACCAAGAGACCCAGTACTTC. The variable domain in full, completed from reference TRBV14 and TRBJ2-5, reads EAGVTQFPSHSVIEKGQTVTLRCDPISGHDNLYWYRRVMGKEIKFLLHFVKESKQDESGMPNNRFLAERTGGTYSTLKVQPAELEDSGVYFCASSRGGTNQETQYFGPGTRLLVL.

This clonotype has a count of ten or more. The chain links TRBV29-1 to TRBJ2-1, with no clear D. CDR3 length: 14 amino acids. V was pared by 1 base and J by 3 bases, with 10 bases between. In germline, CDR1 is SQVTM, CDR2 ANQGSEA. The CDR3 DNA is TGCAGCGTTGAAGTTCCAACCGACTACAATGAGCAGTTCTTC. It specifies CSVEVPTDYNEQFF.

This clonotype came up a few times. The rearrangement joins TRBV5-5 to TRBJ2-4; no firm D call. The CDR3 totals 13 residues. With 3 bases removed from V and 3 bases from J, the gap between germline ends came to 7 bases. Germline-derived CDR1 and CDR2 are SGHKS and YYEKEE (reference sequence). CDR3 sequence reads: CASSSSSKNIQYF. Here the CDR3 DNA reads TGTGCCAGCAGCTCCTCAAGCAAAAACATTCAGTACTTC.

This chain links TRBV3-1 with TRBJ2-1; 11 bases align to TRBD2. The V and J ends lost 3 bases and 7 bases, in that order; junction bases with no gene match: 8. Germline values: CDR1 LGHDT, CDR2 YNNKEL (reference sequence). This CDR3 is built from 16 residues. The CDR3 coding sequence is TGTGCCAGCAGCCAGCGGAGCCTAGCGGGAGGAAATGAGCAGTTCTTC. Translating gives CASSQRSLAGGNEQFF.

This clonotype occurred many times. The chain carries TRBV12-3 or TRBV12-4 and TRBJ1-3, with unresolved D. V was trimmed by 3 bases and J by 0 bases, leaving 12 bases between them. The CDR3 covers 16 residues. The CDR3 bases are TGTGCCAGCAGTTTTTTTGGGGTCCTCTCTGGAAACACCATATATTTT. This gives the protein CASSFFGVLSGNTIYF.

This clonotype has a count of ten or more. The V and J genes are TRBV5-5 and TRBJ2-2; D may be TRBD1 (5 bases). V shed 6 bases and J shed 6 bases, with 12 bases lying between them. CDR1 is SGHKS and CDR2 is YYEKEE in the germline V gene (reference sequence). This CDR3 region has 13 residues. CDR3 amino acids: CASKPIGAGELFF. The CDR3 DNA is TGTGCCAGCAAACCTATAGGGGCCGGGGAGCTGTTTTTT.

The table lists this clonotype with many counts. The gene calls are TRBV6-2 or TRBV6-3 and TRBJ2-3, with 12 bases aligning to TRBD2. Per germline, CDR1 MNHEY and CDR2 SVGEGT. The V and J ends lost 6 bases and 2 bases, in that order; junction bases with no gene match: 3. The length of the CDR3 is 15 residues. The CDR3 region has the DNA TGTGCCAGCAGCTGGACTAGCGGGGACACAGATACGCAGTATTTT. It translates to CASSWTSGDTDTQYF.

This clonotype showed up many times. The chain joins TRBV12-3 or TRBV12-4 to TRBJ2-1; no clear D. V shed 6 bases and J shed 0 bases, with 15 bases lying between them. This CDR3 comprises 16 residues. CDR3 in DNA: TGTGCCAGCAGCAAGTGGGCGCAAAGCTCCTACAATGAGCAGTTCTTC. Amino acid sequence: CASSKWAQSSYNEQFF.

This clonotype was found many times. This chain links TRBV20-1 with TRBJ1-1; D ambiguous. The CDR3 contains 13 residues. Between the trimmed V and J ends, which lost 3 bases and 0 bases, there was a span of 8 bases. Germline CDR1 reads DFQATT; CDR2 reads SNEGSKA (reference sequence). The CDR3 sequence is CSASPGMNTEAFF. CDR3 in DNA: TGCAGTGCTAGTCCGGGAATGAACACTGAAGCTTTCTTT.

This chain uses TRBV27 with TRBJ2-7; 11 bases are shared with TRBD1. The CDR3 covers 14 residues. V lost 8 bases and J lost 6; bases outside the gene matches: 9. CDR1 and CDR2 from the germline V gene are MNHEY and SMNVEV (reference sequence). CDR3 region: CASGTGTGGLEQYF. The CDR3 DNA is TGTGCCAGCGGTACCGGGACAGGGGGACTCGAGCAGTACTTC.